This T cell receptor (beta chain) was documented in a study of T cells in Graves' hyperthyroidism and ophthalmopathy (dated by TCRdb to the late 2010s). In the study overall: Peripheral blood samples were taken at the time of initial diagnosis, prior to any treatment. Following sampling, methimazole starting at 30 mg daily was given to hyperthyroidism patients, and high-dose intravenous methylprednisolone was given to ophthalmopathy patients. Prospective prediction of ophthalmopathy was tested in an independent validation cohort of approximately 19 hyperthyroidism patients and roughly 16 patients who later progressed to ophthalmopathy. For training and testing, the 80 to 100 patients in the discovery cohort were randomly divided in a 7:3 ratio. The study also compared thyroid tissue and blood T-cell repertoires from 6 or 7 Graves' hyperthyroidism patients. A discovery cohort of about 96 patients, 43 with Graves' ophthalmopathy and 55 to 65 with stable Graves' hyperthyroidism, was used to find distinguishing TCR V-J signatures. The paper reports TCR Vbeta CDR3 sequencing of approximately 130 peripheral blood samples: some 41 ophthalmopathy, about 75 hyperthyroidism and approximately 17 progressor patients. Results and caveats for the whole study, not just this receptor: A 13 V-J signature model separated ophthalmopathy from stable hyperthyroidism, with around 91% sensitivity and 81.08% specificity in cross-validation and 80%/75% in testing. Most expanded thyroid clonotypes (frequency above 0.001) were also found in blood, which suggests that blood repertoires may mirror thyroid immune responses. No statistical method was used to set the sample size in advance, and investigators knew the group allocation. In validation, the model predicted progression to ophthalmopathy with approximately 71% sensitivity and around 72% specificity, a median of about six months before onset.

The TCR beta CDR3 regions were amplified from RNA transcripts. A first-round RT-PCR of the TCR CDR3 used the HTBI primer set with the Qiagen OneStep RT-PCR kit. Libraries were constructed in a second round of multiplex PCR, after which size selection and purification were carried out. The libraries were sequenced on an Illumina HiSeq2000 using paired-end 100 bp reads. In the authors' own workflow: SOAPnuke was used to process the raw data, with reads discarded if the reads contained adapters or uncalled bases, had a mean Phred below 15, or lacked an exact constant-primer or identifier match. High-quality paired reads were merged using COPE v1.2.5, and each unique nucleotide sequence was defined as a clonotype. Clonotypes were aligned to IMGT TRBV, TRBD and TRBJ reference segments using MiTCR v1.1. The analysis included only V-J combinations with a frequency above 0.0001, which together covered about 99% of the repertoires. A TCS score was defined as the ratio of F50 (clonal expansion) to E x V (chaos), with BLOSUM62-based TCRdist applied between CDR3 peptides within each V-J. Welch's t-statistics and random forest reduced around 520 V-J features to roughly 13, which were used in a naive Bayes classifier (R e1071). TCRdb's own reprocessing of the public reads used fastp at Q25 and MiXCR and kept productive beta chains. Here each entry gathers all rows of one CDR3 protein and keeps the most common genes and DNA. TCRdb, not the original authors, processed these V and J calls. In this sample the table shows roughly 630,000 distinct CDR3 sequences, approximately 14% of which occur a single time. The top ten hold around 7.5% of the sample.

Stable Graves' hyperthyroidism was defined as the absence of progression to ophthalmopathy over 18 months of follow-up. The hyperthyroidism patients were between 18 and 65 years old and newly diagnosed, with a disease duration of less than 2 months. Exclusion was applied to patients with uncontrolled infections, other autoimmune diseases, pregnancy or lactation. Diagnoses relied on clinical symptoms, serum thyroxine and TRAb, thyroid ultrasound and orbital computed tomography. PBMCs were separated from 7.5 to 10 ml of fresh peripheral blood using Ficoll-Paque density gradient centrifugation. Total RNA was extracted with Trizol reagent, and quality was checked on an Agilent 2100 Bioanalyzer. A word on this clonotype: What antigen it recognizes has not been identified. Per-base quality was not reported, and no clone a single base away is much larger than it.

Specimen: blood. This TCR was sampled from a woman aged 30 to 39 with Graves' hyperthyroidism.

In nucleotides, the sequence is TGTGCCAGCAGCCCCAGGGGGCCCAAAACCTACGAGCAGTACTTC. It translates as CASSPRGPKTYEQYF. The rearranged segments are TRBV3-1 and TRBJ2-7, with TRBD1 identical over 8 junction bases. V ends up 4 bases short and J 2 bases short, with an unmatched junction base count of 7. The CDR3 measures 15 amino acids from cysteine to phenylalanine. The CDR3 DNA has 45 bases and is translated from base 1. CDR1 and CDR2 (LGHDT, YNNKEL) derive from the germline V gene (reference sequence).